These 27 T cell receptor beta chains came from one sample sequenced in a study of blood T cell repertoires in COVID-19. Generated by immunoSEQ multiplex PCR, the TCRdb table keeps only in-frame clones and is missing some. The sample holds just over 80,000 clones, 65% to 90% seen once. The specimen sequenced was peripheral blood. The origin of the receptors is a man older than 75 with acute or convalescent COVID-19.

The chain recombines TRBV6-1 with TRBJ2-7; 9 bases line up with TRBD1. The germline gives CDR1 MNHNS, CDR2 SASEGT. Unmatched junction bases numbered 4, after V lost 1 base and J lost 3 bases. The CDR3 is made up of 15 amino acids. The DNA of the CDR3 is TGTGCCAGCAGTGAAGGGACAGGGGAGCTCTACGAGCAGTACTTC. Translated, it gives CASSEGTGELYEQYF.

The chain couples TRBV6-5 to TRBJ2-3; 9 bases fit TRBD2. V lost 6 bases and J lost 6; bases outside the gene matches: 7. The CDR3 has 14 residues. Germline CDR1 and CDR2: MNHEY and SVGAGI. In DNA form, the CDR3 reads TGTGCCAGCAGCCCGGGACTAGCTTGGGATACGCAGTATTTT. Its protein is CASSPGLAWDTQYF.

This chain connects TRBV18 to TRBJ2-7; D call uncertain. Germline assignment: CDR1 KGHSH and CDR2 LQKENI. V was trimmed by 9 bases and J by 0 bases, leaving 15 bases between them. The CDR3 spans 14 residues. The CDR3 sequence is CASKSNLTSYEQYF. In DNA form, the CDR3 reads TGTGCCAGTAAATCCAACTTAACCTCCTACGAGCAGTACTTC.

The chain couples TRBV7-3 to TRBJ2-3; weak D call: TRBD2 (5 bases). The CDR3 is made up of 14 amino acids. V was shortened by 2 bases and J by 2 bases, with 8 bases between the two germline ends. The germline V gene has CDR1 SGHTA and CDR2 FQGTGA. The CDR3 protein is CASSLWGATDTQYF. The DNA for the CDR3 is TGTGCCAGCAGCTTATGGGGAGCCACAGATACGCAGTATTTT.

This chain connects TRBV5-5 to TRBJ1-5; TRBD1 agrees at 8 bases. The CDR3 extends over 15 amino acids. V lost 2 bases and J lost 5; bases outside the gene matches: 6. The germline V gene encodes CDR1 SGHKS and CDR2 YYEKEE (reference sequence). The CDR3 protein is CASSLTGGGHQPQHF. CDR3 bases: TGTGCCAGCAGCTTAACAGGGGGAGGTCATCAGCCCCAGCATTTT.

The sample holds one count of this clone. The V gene is TRBV7-9, the J gene TRBJ2-5; 9 bases line up with TRBD2. With 6 bases clipped from V and 3 bases from J, the junction kept 5 bases outside the gene matches. This CDR3 is 14 amino acids long. The germline CDR1 and CDR2 sequences are SEHNR and FQNEAQ (reference sequence). CDR3 bases: TGTGCCAGCAGTACTGGACTAGCGAAAGAGACCCAGTACTTC. Translated: CASSTGLAKETQYF. Drawing the rest from reference TRBV7-9 and TRBJ2-5, the complete variable domain is DTGVSQNPRHKITKRGQNVTFRCDPISEHNRLYWYRQTLGQGPEFLTYFQNEAQLEKSRLLSDRFSAERPKGSFSTLEIQRTEQGDSAMYLCASSTGLAKETQYFGPGTRLLVL.

This clone was counted a single time. This chain connects TRBV6-5 to TRBJ2-2; weak D call: TRBD2 (6 bases). V gave up 6 bases and J gave up 4 bases, with 15 bases separating them. CDR1 and CDR2 (germline): MNHEY, SVGAGI. CDR3 length: 15 amino acids. CDR3 region: CASRSGQQLTGELFF. The CDR3 DNA reads TGTGCCAGCAGAAGCGGGCAACAGCTCACCGGGGAGCTGTTTTTT.

The gene calls are TRBV27 and TRBJ1-6; no reliable D call. This CDR3 is built from 13 residues. CDR1 MNHEY and CDR2 SMNVEV come from the germline V gene (reference sequence). The V gene lost 7 bases and the J gene lost 4 bases, with 8 bases spanning the gap. The CDR3: CASKKAYNSPLHF. CDR3 nucleotides: TGTGCCAGCAAAAAAGCATATAATTCACCCCTCCACTTT.

CDR3 DNA sequence: TGTGCCACCAGTGACCCAGGACATAAGAACACCGGGGAGCTGTTTTTT. It yields the protein CATSDPGHKNTGELFF. The rearrangement uses TRBV24-1 and TRBJ2-2, with D maybe TRBD1 (5 bases). CDR3 length: 16 amino acids. V was clipped by 4 bases and J by 1 base, with 12 bases between them. Germline V CDR1 and CDR2: KGHDR, SFDVKD.

CDR3 nucleotide sequence: TGTGCCAGCAGCTCGAGTCACTTCTCTGGAAACACCATATATTTT. Its protein is CASSSSHFSGNTIYF. The chain recombines TRBV7-9 with TRBJ1-3, with D uncertain. The CDR3 spans 15 residues. Germline V gene sequence: CDR1 SEHNR, CDR2 FQNEAQ (reference sequence). V dropped 4 bases and J dropped 0 bases, with 10 bases sitting between them.

The V gene is TRBV28, the J gene TRBJ1-2, with D perhaps matching TRBD1 (6 bases). This CDR3 comprises 11 residues. Trimming removed 6 bases at V and 7 bases at J, with 9 bases between. Germline CDR1 reads MDHEN; CDR2 reads SYDVKM. The DNA for the CDR3 is TGTGCCAGCAGAGGGACATTTGGCTACACCTTC. It yields the protein CASRGTFGYTF.

The chain has TRBV6-5 and TRBJ1-1, with D possibly TRBD1 on 5 matching bases. CDR3 length: 15 amino acids. CDR1 is MNHEY, CDR2 SVGAGI, per germline. V shed 5 bases and J shed 7 bases, with 20 bases lying between them. For the CDR3, the DNA is TGTGCCAGCAGTACCTCCGGGAGGGCAGGGCTTGAAGCTTTCTTT. This encodes CASSTSGRAGLEAFF.

This clone was counted between two and nine times. The chain is built from TRBV29-1 and TRBJ2-3; 7 positions agree with TRBD1. This CDR3 comprises 13 residues. CDR1 is SQVTM and CDR2 is ANQGSEA in the germline V gene. Germline trimming cut 7 bases from V and 2 bases from J; bases unmatched to any gene: 6. CDR3 protein: CSARTGTTDTQYF. CDR3 DNA: TGCAGCGCCCGGACAGGCACCACAGATACGCAGTATTTT.

The V call is TRBV2, the J call TRBJ1-1, with D perhaps TRBD1 (6 bases). The CDR3 extends over 13 amino acids. Germline assignment: CDR1 SNHLY and CDR2 FYNNEI. V was shortened by 7 bases and J by 3 bases, with 12 bases between the two germline ends. The CDR3 spells CASNKQGYTEAFF. The CDR3 DNA follows: TGTGCCAGCAACAAACAGGGTTACACTGAAGCTTTCTTT.

The chain carries TRBV7-9 and TRBJ2-2, with D possibly TRBD2 on 5 matching bases. Germline assignment: CDR1 SEHNR and CDR2 FQNEAQ (reference sequence). The CDR3 is made up of 17 amino acids. Trimming stripped 7 bases from V and 1 base from J, with 19 bases between. Written as DNA, the CDR3 is TGTGCCAGCACCGACCAGAACCCTAGCAGGAACACCGGGGAGCTGTTTTTT. Encoded protein: CASTDQNPSRNTGELFF.

This sequence joins TRBV2 and TRBJ1-2; maybe TRBD1 (5 bases). Trimming left V 1 base short and J 0 bases short, with 9 bases between. Germline V gene lookup returns CDR1 SNHLY and CDR2 FYNNEI. CDR3 size: 15 residues. The CDR3 reads CASSEVGRANYGYTF. In DNA form, the CDR3 reads TGTGCCAGCAGTGAAGTGGGGCGAGCTAACTATGGCTACACCTTC.

In DNA, the CDR3 is TGTGCCAGCAGGACTAGCGGACTCTACGAGCAGTACTTC. Its protein product is CASRTSGLYEQYF. The V and J genes are TRBV2 and TRBJ2-7; TRBD2 matches at 9 bases. After removal of 6 bases from V and 3 bases from J, the junction contained 3 bases not matched to a gene. The CDR3 sequence is 13 residues long. CDR1 is SNHLY and CDR2 is FYNNEI in the germline V gene.

The genes are TRBV27 and TRBJ2-3, with D maybe TRBD2 (6 bases). The CDR3 runs 15 residues. Germline V gene data show CDR1 as MNHEY and CDR2 as SMNVEV (reference sequence). Trimming shortened V by 4 bases and J by 1 base, and 12 bases separated the two germline ends. The CDR3 DNA reads TGTGCCAGCAGTTCCCTGGGGGGACGCACAGATACGCAGTATTTT. Translated: CASSSLGGRTDTQYF.

In this sample, this clone turned up once. The chain has TRBV4-2 and TRBJ2-7, with TRBD2 identical over 13 bases. The V and J ends lost 0 bases and 4 bases, in that order; junction bases with no gene match: 6. The length of the CDR3 is 17 residues. Germline assignment: CDR1 LGHNA and CDR2 YNFKEQ. CDR3 nucleotide sequence: TGTGCCAGCAGCCAAGAAGGGACTAGCGGGAATTCGTACGAGCAGTACTTC. Translating it yields CASSQEGTSGNSYEQYF.

The V and J genes are TRBV29-1 and TRBJ2-6; no reliable D call. The CDR3 consists of 13 residues. Looked up from germline, CDR1 is SQVTM and CDR2 is ANQGSEA. Trimming removed 4 bases from V and 0 bases from J, with 4 bases in between. CDR3 protein: CSVGSSGANVLTF. As DNA, the CDR3 is TGCAGCGTTGGCAGCTCTGGGGCCAACGTCCTGACTTTC.

The CDR3 nucleotides read TGTGCCAGCAGCCTCGACAGGGGAGGTGGCTACACCTTC. Residues: CASSLDRGGGYTF. J is TRBJ1-2 and V is TRBV6-2 or TRBV6-3; 8 bases line up with TRBD1. Germline V lookup: CDR1 MNHEY, CDR2 SVGEGT. V shed 6 bases and J 7 bases; nucleotides not matched to a gene: 7. The CDR3 length is 13 residues.

V usage is TRBV5-1 and J usage is TRBJ2-3, with a tentative D call TRBD1 (6 bases). The CDR3 covers 16 residues. V lost 4 bases to trimming and J lost 2 bases, with 17 bases between them. Germline values: CDR1 SGHRS, CDR2 YFSETQ. The DNA for the CDR3 is TGCGCCAGCAGCCGACAGGCGGCGACATTCACAGATACGCAGTATTTT. Translating it yields CASSRQAATFTDTQYF.

The J gene is TRBJ1-2, the V gene TRBV24-1; D is undetermined. This CDR3 contains 15 residues. V was pared by 3 bases and J by 8 bases, with 18 bases between. Germline lookup yields CDR1 KGHDR and CDR2 SFDVKD. The CDR3 nucleotides read TGTGCCACCAGTGATCCTAGCTTAGGGCCCAACGGCTACACCTTC. This encodes CATSDPSLGPNGYTF.

The J gene is TRBJ1-5, the V gene TRBV18, with 8 bases matching TRBD1. J lost 4 bases, V lost 6 bases, and 8 bases had no gene match. Germline V lookup: CDR1 KGHSH, CDR2 LQKENI. The CDR3 loop spans 15 amino acids. CDR3 amino acids: CASSYTRDRNQPQHF. CDR3 DNA: TGTGCCAGCTCCTATACCCGGGACAGGAATCAGCCCCAGCATTTT. Supplemented by reference TRBV18 and TRBJ1-5, the full variable domain reads NAGVMQNPRHLVRRRGQEARLRCSPMKGHSHVYWYRQLPEEGLKFMVYLQKENIIDESGMPKERFSAEFPKEGPSILRIQQVVRGDSAAYFCASSYTRDRNQPQHFGDGTRLSIL.

The genes are TRBV27 and TRBJ2-4, with 7 bases aligning to TRBD2. J gave up 2 bases and V 2 bases, and 6 bases lay outside the gene matches. The CDR3 sequence is 16 residues long. Germline CDR1 is MNHEY and CDR2 is SMNVEV (reference sequence). The CDR3 here is CASSLIGRGTKNIQYF. In nucleotides, the CDR3 is TGTGCCAGCAGTTTAATAGGGAGGGGAACCAAAAACATTCAGTACTTC.

CDR3 loop: CASSQIREDTGTSNSPLHF. The CDR3, as DNA: TGTGCCAGCTCACAGATTCGCGAAGATACCGGGACAAGTAATTCACCCCTCCACTTT. V gene TRBV18 combines with J gene TRBJ1-6, with TRBD1 as a possible D gene (6 bases). The CDR3 is 19 residues long. The V end lost 4 bases, the J end lost 6 bases, and 25 bases lay between the germline ends. The germline CDR1 and CDR2 sequences are KGHSH and LQKENI.

Only a few counts were recorded for this clone. The rearrangement joins TRBV2 to TRBJ2-1; 12 bases match TRBD2. Germline CDR1 is SNHLY and CDR2 is FYNNEI. The CDR3 is 12 amino acids. V gave up 9 bases and J gave up 7 bases; unmatched junction bases: 1. CDR3 sequence: CASGTSGNEQFF. CDR3 bases: TGTGCCAGTGGGACTAGCGGGAATGAGCAGTTCTTC.